A selection of T cell receptor beta chains follows, all from one sample in a study of blood T cell repertoires in COVID-19. Method: immunoSEQ multiplex PCR; TCRdb's copy keeps in-frame clones and lacks some. The sample has 300,000 to 400,000 clones, around 91% seen once; the top ten hold roughly 3.4%. What was sequenced was peripheral blood. These receptors were taken from a young woman who had recovered from COVID-19. CDR3s include the opening cysteine and the closing phenylalanine or tryptophan. D genes are given only for firm matches. The size entry is marked missing in some rows and otherwise reads once, few, many or a size class.

>NA|NA|TRBV6-1|TRBJ1-1
TGTGCCAGCAGTGAAGGGAGGGTAGGTAGGACTGAAGCTTTCTTT
CASSEGRVGRTEAFF
>NA|NA|TRBV24-1|TRBJ2-1
TGTGCCACCAGTGGACGACAGTGGGGTAGGAATGAGCAGTTCTTC
CATSGRQWGRNEQFF
>NA|NA|TRBV30|TRBJ1-2
TGTGCCTGCGGGGGGTATGGCTACACCTTC
CACGGYGYTF
>TRBD2|NA|TRBV3-1/TRBV3-2|TRBJ2-1
TGTGCCAGCAGCCAACCGACAGGACTAGCGAATGAGCAGTTCTTC
CASSQPTGLANEQFF
>NA|NA|TRBV24-1|TRBJ1-2
TGTGCCACCAGTGATTTCGGGGGGAATGGCTACACCTTC
CATSDFGGNGYTF
>TRBD1|NA|TRBV6-2/TRBV6-3|TRBJ2-2
TGTGCCAGCAGTTACTTGACAGGGGACCTACTGAACACCGGGGAGCTGTTTTTT
CASSYLTGDLLNTGELFF
>NA|NA|TRBV9|TRBJ2-2
TGTGCCAGCAGCGTCGGACTTAGGAACACCGGGGAGCTGTTTTTT
CASSVGLRNTGELFF
>TRBD2|NA|TRBV4-3|TRBJ2-1
TGCGCCAGCAGCCAAGATATTAGGTTTGGGCTAGCGGGCAATGAGCAGTTCTTC
CASSQDIRFGLAGNEQFF
>TRBD1|NA|TRBV18|TRBJ1-6
TGTGCCAGCTCCAGAGACAGGGGCGGAGGAAATTCACCCCTCCACTTT
CASSRDRGGGNSPLHF
>TRBD1|NA|TRBV7-9|TRBJ1-1
TGTGCCAGCAGCTTTATGACAGGGGAAAACACTGAAGCTTTCTTT
CASSFMTGENTEAFF
>NA|once|TRBV18|TRBJ1-1
TGTGCCAGCTCACCAACAGGGAGGGATACTGAAGCTTTCTTT
CASSPTGRDTEAFF
>NA|NA|TRBV7-2|TRBJ2-3
TGTGCCAGCAGCTCGAGGAGAGGAGTCACAGATACGCAGTATTTT
CASSSRRGVTDTQYF
>TRBD1|NA|TRBV4-3|TRBJ1-1
TGCGCCAGCAGCCAAGGGGCGACAGGGGGCACTGAAGCTTTCTTT
CASSQGATGGTEAFF
>NA|NA|TRBV12-3/TRBV12-4|TRBJ1-2
TGTGCCAGCAGTTTGGAGGGACGGAACACCTTC
CASSLEGRNTF
>TRBD2|NA|TRBV9|TRBJ2-1
TGTGCCAGCAGCGTAGCACCCAGCGGGAGTTCAGGCGAGCAGTTCTTC
CASSVAPSGSSGEQFF